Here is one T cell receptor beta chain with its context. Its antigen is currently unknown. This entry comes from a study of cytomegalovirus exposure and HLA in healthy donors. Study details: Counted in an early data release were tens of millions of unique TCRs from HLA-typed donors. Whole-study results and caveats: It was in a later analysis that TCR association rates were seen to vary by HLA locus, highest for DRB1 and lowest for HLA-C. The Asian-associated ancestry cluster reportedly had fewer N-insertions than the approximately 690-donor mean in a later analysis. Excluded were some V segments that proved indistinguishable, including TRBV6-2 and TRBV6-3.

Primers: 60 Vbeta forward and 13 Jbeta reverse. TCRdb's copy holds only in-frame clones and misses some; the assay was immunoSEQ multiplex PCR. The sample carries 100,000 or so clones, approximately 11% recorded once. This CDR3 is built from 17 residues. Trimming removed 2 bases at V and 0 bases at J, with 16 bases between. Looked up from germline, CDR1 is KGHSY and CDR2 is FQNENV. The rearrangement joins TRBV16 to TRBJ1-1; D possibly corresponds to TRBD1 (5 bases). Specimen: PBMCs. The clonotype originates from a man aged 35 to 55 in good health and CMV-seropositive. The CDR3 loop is CASSQGARMVMNTEAFF. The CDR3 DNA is TGTGCCAGCAGCCAAGGGGCCCGGATGGTTATGAACACTGAAGCTTTCTTT. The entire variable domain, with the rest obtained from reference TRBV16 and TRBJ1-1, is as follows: GEEVAQTPKHLVRGEGQKAKLYCAPIKGHSYVFWYQQVLKNEFKFLISFQNENVFDETGMPKERFSAKCLPNSPCSLEIQATKLEDSAVYFCASSQGARMVMNTEAFFGQGTRLTVV.